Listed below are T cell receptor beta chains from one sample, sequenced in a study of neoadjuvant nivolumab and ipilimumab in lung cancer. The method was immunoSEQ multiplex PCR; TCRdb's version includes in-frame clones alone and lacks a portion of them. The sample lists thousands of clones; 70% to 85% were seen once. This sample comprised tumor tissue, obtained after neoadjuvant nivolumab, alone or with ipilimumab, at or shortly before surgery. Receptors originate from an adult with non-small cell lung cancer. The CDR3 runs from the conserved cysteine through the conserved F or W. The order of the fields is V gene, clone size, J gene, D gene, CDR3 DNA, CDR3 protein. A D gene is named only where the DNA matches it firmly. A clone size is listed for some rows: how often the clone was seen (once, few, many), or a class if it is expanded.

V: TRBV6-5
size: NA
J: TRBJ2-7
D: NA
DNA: TGTGCCAGCAGTCCCAGGGACTCCTTCCCCTACGAGCAGTACTTC
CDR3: CASSPRDSFPYEQYF

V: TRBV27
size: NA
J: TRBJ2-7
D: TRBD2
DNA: TGTGCCAGCAGTGGACTAGCGGGAGCTAATGGGGGAGAGCAGTACTTC
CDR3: CASSGLAGANGGEQYF

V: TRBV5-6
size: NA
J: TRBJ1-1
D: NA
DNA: TGTGCCAGCAGCTTTCTATTGGGGAACACTGAAGCTTTCTTT
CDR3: CASSFLLGNTEAFF

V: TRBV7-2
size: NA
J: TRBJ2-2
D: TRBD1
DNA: TGTGCCAGCAGCCAATTAACAGGGGGCGACACCGGGGAGCTGTTTTTT
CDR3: CASSQLTGGDTGELFF

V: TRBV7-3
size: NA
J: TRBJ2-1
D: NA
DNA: TGTGCCAGCAGCTTTAATGGGGACTCCTACAATGAGCAGTTCTTC
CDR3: CASSFNGDSYNEQFF

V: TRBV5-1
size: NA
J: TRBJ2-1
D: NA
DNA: TGCGCCAGCAGCCCGTACAGGGAGGGCAATAAGCAGTTCTTC
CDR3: CASSPYREGNKQFF

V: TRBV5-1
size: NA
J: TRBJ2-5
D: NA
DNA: TGCGCCAGCAGCCTACTGGGACGGTCCCAAGAGACCCAGTACTTC
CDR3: CASSLLGRSQETQYF

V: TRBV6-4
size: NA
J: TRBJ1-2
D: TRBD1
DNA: TGTGCCAGCAGTTCGGGACAGGGATCCTATGGCTACACCTTC
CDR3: CASSSGQGSYGYTF

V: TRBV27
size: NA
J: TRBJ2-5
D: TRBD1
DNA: TGTGCCAGCAGTTCAAACAGGGGGCAAGAGACCCAGTACTTC
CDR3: CASSSNRGQETQYF

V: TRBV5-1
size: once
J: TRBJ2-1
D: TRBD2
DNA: TGCGCCAGCAGCTTGGATTCCGGGACTAGCGCTCAAAGTCGGTTCTTC
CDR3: CASSLDSGTSAQSRFF

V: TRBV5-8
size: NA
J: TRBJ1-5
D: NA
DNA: TGTGCCAGCAGGATGGGCGTGGGCGTTTATAGCAATCAGCCCCAGCATTTT
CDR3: CASRMGVGVYSNQPQHF

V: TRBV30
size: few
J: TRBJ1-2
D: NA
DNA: TGTGCCTGGAGTGCGGCAGGCTCTAGCTATGGCTACACCTTC
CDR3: CAWSAAGSSYGYTF

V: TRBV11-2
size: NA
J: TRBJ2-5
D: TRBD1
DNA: TGTGCCAGCAGCTACCCTCTGGGACAGGAAGAGACCCAGTACTTC
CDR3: CASSYPLGQEETQYF

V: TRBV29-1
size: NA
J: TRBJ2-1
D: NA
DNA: TGCAGCGGTGAGAGGGGAGATGAGCAGTTCTTC
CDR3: CSGERGDEQFF

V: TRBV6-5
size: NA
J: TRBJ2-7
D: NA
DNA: TGTGCCAGCAGTTACCGGTCGGGGGCTGGCTACGAGCAGTACTTC
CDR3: CASSYRSGAGYEQYF

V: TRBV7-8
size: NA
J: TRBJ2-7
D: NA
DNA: TGTGCCAGCAGCTTAGCGCAGCTAGACCTCGAGCAGTACTTC
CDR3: CASSLAQLDLEQYF

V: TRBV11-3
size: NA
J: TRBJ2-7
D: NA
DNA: TGTGCCAGCAGCTTGACAGGTCCGGGAGAGCAGTACTTC
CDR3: CASSLTGPGEQYF

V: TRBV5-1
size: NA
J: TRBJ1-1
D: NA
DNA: TGCGCCAGCGGGGGAAATGCAGGGGATGGAGCTTTCTTT
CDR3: CASGGNAGDGAFF

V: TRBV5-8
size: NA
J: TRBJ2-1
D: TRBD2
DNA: TGTGCCAGCAGCACCTATCGGACTAGCGGGAGGATTATCAAGCAGTTCTTC
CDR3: CASSTYRTSGRIIKQFF

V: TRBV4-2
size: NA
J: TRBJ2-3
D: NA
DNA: TGTGCCAGCAGCCCTGCCGAGGGACCCACAGATACGCAGTATTTT
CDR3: CASSPAEGPTDTQYF

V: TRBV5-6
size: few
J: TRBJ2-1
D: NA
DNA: TGTGCCAGCAGCTTGGCCGACACGTCAGACTACAATGAGCAGTTCTTC
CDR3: CASSLADTSDYNEQFF

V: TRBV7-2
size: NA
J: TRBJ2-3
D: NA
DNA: TGTGCCAGCAGCGACCGGGTTGCGCAGTATTTT
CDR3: CASSDRVAQYF

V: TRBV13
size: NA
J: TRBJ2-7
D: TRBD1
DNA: TGTGCCAGCAGCCAGGCGACAGGGGGCTTTTCCTACGAGCAGTACTTC
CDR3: CASSQATGGFSYEQYF

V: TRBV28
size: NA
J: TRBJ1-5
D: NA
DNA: TGTGCCAGCAGTTTACAGAGAGGGCCCCAGCATTTT
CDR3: CASSLQRGPQHF

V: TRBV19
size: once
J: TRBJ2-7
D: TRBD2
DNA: TGTGCCAGTAGTATTGCCGGGACTAGCGCACGCGAGCAGTACTTC
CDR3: CASSIAGTSAREQYF

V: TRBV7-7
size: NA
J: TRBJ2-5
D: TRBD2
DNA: TGTGCCAGCAGCTTAGACCCGGGAGGGGAGACCCAGTACTTC
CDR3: CASSLDPGGETQYF

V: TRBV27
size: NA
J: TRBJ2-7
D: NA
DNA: TGTGCCAGCAGTTCCCTATTAGACGGCGACGAGCAGTACTTC
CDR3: CASSSLLDGDEQYF

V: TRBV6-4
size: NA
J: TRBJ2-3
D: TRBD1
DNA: TGTGCCAGCAGTGACACCGGACAGGGTCGGGGTACGCAGTATTTT
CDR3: CASSDTGQGRGTQYF

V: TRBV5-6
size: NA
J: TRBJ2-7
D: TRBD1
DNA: TGTGCCAGCAGCCAACGCGGGACAGGGGCCCTCGAGCAGTACTTC
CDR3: CASSQRGTGALEQYF

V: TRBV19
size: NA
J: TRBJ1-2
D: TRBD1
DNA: TGTGCCAGTAGTCGGGACAGGGTCCTGTATTTCTCCGGCTACACCTTC
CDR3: CASSRDRVLYFSGYTF

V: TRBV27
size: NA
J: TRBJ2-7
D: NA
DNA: TGTGCCAGCAGTTTAGCGGGTCCCAGTTTCAGCGAGCAGTACTTC
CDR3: CASSLAGPSFSEQYF

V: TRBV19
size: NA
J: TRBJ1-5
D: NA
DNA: TGTGCCAGTGCAGGGATTCAGCCCCAGCATTTT
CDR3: CASAGIQPQHF

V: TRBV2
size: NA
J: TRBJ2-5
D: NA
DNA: TGTGCCAGCAGGCCCGGGTCATCCCAAGAGACCCAGTACTTC
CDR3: CASRPGSSQETQYF

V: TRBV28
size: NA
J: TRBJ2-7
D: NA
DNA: TGTGCCAGCAATGATGGGGGCAGATCCTACGAGCAGTACTTC
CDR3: CASNDGGRSYEQYF

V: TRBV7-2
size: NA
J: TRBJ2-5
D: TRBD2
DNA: TGTGCCAGCAGGTTCGGCGGGGGATCAGAGACCCAGTACTTC
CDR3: CASRFGGGSETQYF

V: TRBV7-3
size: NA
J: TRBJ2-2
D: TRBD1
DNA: TGTGCCAGCAGCTGGGACAGGGTGAACACCGGGGAGCTGTTTTTT
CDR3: CASSWDRVNTGELFF

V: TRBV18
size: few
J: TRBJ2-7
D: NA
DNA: TGTGCCAGCTCACCACCGAGCTCCTACGAGCAGTACTTC
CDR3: CASSPPSSYEQYF